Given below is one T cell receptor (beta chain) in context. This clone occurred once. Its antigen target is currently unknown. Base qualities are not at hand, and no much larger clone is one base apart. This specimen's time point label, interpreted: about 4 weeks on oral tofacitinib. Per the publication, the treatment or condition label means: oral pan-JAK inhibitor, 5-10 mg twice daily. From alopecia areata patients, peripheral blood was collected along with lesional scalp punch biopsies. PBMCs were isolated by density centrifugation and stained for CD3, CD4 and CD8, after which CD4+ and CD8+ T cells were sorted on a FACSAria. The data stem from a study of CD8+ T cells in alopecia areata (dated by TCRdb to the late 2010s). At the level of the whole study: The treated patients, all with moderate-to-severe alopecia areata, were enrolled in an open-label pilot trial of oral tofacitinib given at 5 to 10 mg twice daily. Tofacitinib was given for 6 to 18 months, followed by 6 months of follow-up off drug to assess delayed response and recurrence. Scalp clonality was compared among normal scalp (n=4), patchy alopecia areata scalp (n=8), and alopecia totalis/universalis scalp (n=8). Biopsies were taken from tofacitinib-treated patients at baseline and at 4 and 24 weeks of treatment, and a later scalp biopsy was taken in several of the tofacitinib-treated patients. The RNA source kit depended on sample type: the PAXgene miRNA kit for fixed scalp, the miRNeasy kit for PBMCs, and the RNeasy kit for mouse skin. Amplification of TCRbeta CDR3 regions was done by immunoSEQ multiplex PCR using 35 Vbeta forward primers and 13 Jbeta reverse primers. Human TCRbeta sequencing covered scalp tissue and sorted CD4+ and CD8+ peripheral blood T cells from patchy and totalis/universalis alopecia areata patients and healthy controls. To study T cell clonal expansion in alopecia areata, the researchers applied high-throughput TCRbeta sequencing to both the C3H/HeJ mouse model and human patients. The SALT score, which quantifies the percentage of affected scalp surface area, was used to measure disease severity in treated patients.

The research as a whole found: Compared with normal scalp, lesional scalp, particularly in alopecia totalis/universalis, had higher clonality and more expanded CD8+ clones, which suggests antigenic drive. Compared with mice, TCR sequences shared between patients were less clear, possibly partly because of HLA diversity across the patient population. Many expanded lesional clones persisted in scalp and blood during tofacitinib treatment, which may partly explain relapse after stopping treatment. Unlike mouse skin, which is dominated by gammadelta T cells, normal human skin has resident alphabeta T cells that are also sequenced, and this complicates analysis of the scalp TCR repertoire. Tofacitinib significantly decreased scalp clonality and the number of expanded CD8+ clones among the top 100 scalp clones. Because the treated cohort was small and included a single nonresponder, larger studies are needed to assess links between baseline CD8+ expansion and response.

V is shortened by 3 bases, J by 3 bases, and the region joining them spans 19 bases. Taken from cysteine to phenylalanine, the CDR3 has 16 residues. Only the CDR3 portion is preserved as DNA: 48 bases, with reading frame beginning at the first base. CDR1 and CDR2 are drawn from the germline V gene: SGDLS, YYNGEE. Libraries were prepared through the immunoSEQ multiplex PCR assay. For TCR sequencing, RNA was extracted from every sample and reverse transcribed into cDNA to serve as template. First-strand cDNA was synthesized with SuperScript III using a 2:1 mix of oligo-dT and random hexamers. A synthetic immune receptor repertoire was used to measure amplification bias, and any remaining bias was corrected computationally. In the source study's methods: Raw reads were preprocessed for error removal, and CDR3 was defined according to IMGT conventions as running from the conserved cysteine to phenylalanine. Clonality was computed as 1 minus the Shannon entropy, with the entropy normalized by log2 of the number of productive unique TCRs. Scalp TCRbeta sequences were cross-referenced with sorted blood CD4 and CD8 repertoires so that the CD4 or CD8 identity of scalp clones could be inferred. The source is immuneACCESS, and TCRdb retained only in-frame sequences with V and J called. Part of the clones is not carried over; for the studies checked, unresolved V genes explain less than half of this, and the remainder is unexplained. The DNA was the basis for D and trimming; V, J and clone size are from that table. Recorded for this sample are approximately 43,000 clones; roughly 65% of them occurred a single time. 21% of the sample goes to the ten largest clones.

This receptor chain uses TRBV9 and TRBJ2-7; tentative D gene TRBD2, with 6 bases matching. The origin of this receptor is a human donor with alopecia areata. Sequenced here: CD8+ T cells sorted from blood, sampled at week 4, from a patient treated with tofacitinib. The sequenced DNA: TGTGCCAGCAGCGCAACAGCTACCGGGACTGTCTACGAGCAGTACTTC. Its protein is CASSATATGTVYEQYF.